The 19 T cell receptor beta chains given below trace back to one sample, sequenced in a study of blood T cells in healthy people across ages (dated by TCRdb to the mid-2010s). Libraries were made using 5' RACE. Sequenced on an Illumina HiSeq 2500. A second PCR of roughly 6 to 11 cycles was run with a J-beta primer mix and a sample-barcoded 5' primer. TCRdb reworked the public reads: Q25 trimming with fastp, MiXCR clone assembly, productive beta chains retained. CDR3 protein sequences are deduplicated, and each keeps its most common genes and DNA. In this sample the table shows about 840,000 distinct CDR3 sequences, about 29% of which occur a single time. The ten largest clones represent roughly 10% of the sample. These records were also assigned to another study, of T cells of mothers and their children.

The sample comprised blood. These receptors came from a woman in her thirties or forties in good health.

The table lists this clonotype with many counts. A much larger clone differs from this one at a single base, so this may be a read error. The chain couples TRBV20-1 to TRBJ2-5; 14 bases fit TRBD2. J was trimmed by 1 base and V by 5 bases; bases with no gene match: 3. Germline V gives CDR1 DFQATT, CDR2 SNEGSKA (reference sequence). This CDR3 is built from 15 residues. In nucleotides, the CDR3 is TGCAGTGCTGGACTAGCGGGGGGCAGCCAAGAGACCCAGTACTTC. Translating gives CSAGLAGGSQETQYF.

This rearrangement joins TRBV15 to TRBJ2-5; a weak D match, TRBD1 (7 bases). Germline loops: CDR1 LNHNV, CDR2 YYDKDF (reference sequence). This CDR3 is 15 amino acids long. The ends were cut back, 5 bases at V and 1 base at J, with 14 bases in the middle. The CDR3 DNA reads TGTGCCACCAGCCGGGGGACAGTCTTCCAAGAGACCCAGTACTTC. Translated, it gives CATSRGTVFQETQYF.

To note about this clonotype: An end of the junction does not agree with germline; a read error may underlie this. This chain links TRBV6-6 with TRBJ1-1; D unclear. The CDR3 covers 17 residues. Looked up from germline, CDR1 is MNHNY and CDR2 is SVGAGI (reference sequence). The CDR3 protein is CASSYSIRAALNTDAFF. In nucleotides, the CDR3 is TGTGCCAGCAGTTACTCGATTCGGGCGGCCCTGAACACTGATGCTTTCTTT.

The V gene is TRBV5-6, the J gene TRBJ2-3; possibly TRBD2 for D (6 bases). V dropped 4 bases and J dropped 6 bases, with 21 bases sitting between them. CDR3 length: 16 residues. Germline assignment: CDR1 SGHDT and CDR2 YYEEEE. The chain's CDR3 is CASSGPGLGSVDTQYF. CDR3 bases: TGTGCCAGCAGCGGACCGGGACTCGGATCTGTGGATACGCAGTATTTT. Looking up the rest from reference TRBV5-6 and TRBJ2-3 gives the full variable domain: DAGVTQSPTHLIKTRGQQVTLRCSPKSGHDTVSWYQQALGQGPQFIFQYYEEEERQRGNFPDRFSGHQFPNYSSELNVNALLLGDSALYLCASSGPGLGSVDTQYFGPGTRLTVL.

The genes are TRBV7-2 and TRBJ2-7, with 8 bases matching TRBD2. The CDR3 runs to 14 residues. Germline-derived CDR1 and CDR2 are SGHTA and FQGNSA. V shed 4 bases, J shed 6 bases, and the junction held 8 bases outside the gene matches. CDR3 in DNA: TGTGCCAGCAGCTCCGGGGGGGCCTGGGGCGAGCAGTACTTC. It codes for CASSSGGAWGEQYF. The whole variable domain, remainder taken from reference TRBV7-2 and TRBJ2-7, is GAGVSQSPSNKVTEKGKDVELRCDPISGHTALYWYRQSLGQGLEFLIYFQGNSAPDKSGLPSDRFSAERTGGSVSTLTIQRTQQEDSAVYLCASSSGGAWGEQYFGPGTRLTVT.

The chain uses TRBV15 and TRBJ2-4; D gene uncertain. CDR1 is LNHNV and CDR2 is YYDKDF in the germline V gene (reference sequence). The CDR3 covers 13 residues. V was pared by 0 bases and J by 13 bases, with 13 bases between. The CDR3 region is CATSRDLVSVQYF. As DNA, the CDR3 is TGTGCCACCAGCAGAGATCTAGTAAGCGTGCAGTACTTC.

To note about this clonotype: One base away lies a much larger clone, so this may be a sequencing read error. The genes are TRBV7-2 and TRBJ1-4; no reliable D call. The length of the CDR3 is 15 residues. CDR1 is SGHTA, CDR2 FQGNSA, per germline. The chain's CDR3 is CASSLSLGSNEKPFF. For the CDR3, the DNA is TGTGCCAGCAGCTTAAGTCTAGGGTCTAATGAAAAACCGTTTTTT.

This sequence joins TRBV18 and TRBJ2-1; the match to TRBD1 covers 9 bases. The end of the DNA aligns better with TRBJ2-7, so the J call may be wrong. The CDR3 contains 18 residues. Germline V CDR1 and CDR2: KGHSH, LQKENI. CDR3 bases: TGTGCCAGCTCACCATTCCCGCCCGGGACAGGGACCTACAATGAGCAGTACTTC. This codes for CASSPFPPGTGTYNEQYF.

Ten or more counts support this clonotype. V is TRBV5-1 and J is TRBJ2-7; 8 nucleotides agree with TRBD1. V dropped 3 bases and J dropped 1; count of bases not matched to a gene: 6. Germline V gene lookup returns CDR1 SGHRS and CDR2 YFSETQ. This CDR3 comprises 15 residues. In nucleotides, the CDR3 is TGCGCCAGCAGCTCGTACAGGGGGGATTCCTACGAGCAGTACTTC. Translation: CASSSYRGDSYEQYF.

This clonotype was detected a few times. This sequence joins TRBV27 and TRBJ1-2; tentatively, D is TRBD1 (5 bases). Germline V gives CDR1 MNHEY, CDR2 SMNVEV (reference sequence). The CDR3 extends over 14 amino acids. V lost 6 bases and J lost 5, with 16 bases in between. The CDR3 sequence: CASSPEQEGYGYTF. The CDR3 DNA follows: TGTGCCAGCAGCCCCGAACAGGAGGGGTATGGCTACACCTTC.

This clonotype was found a few times. This chain links TRBV7-9 with TRBJ2-7, with 7 bases identical to TRBD1. The V and J ends lost 1 base and 3 bases, in that order; junction bases with no gene match: 6. CDR3 length equals 15 residues. Germline CDR1 is SEHNR and CDR2 is FQNEAQ (reference sequence). The CDR3 region is CASSLVAQGVYEQYF. The CDR3 DNA reads TGTGCCAGCAGCTTAGTAGCGCAGGGGGTCTACGAGCAGTACTTC.

On this clonotype: This sequence may be a read error, since a much larger clone differs from it by one base. J is TRBJ2-7 and V is TRBV29-1, with a tentative D call TRBD2 (6 bases). V lost 2 bases and J lost 3, with 14 bases in between. The germline gives CDR1 SQVTM, CDR2 ANQGSEA. CDR3 length: 14 residues. The CDR3 sequence: CSVERGREDYEQYF. CDR3 bases: TGCAGCGTTGAACGGGGCAGGGAGGACTACGAGCAGTACTTC.

This clonotype was counted only a few times. An end of the junction differs from the germline gene, which may be a read error. The chain combines TRBV28 with TRBJ1-2; D gene unclear. The CDR3 has 14 residues. Germline CDR1 MDHEN, CDR2 SYDVKM. CDR3 protein: CDSSSVSRSYGYTF. The CDR3 nucleotides read TGTGACAGCAGTTCCGTCAGTCGTAGCTATGGCTACACCTTC.

Notes on this clonotype: This may come from a read error, since a much larger clone is one base off. J is TRBJ1-1 and V is TRBV5-1, with D possibly being TRBD1 (6 bases). The V end was cut by 7 bases, the J end by 4 bases, with 8 bases between. CDR1 SGHRS and CDR2 YFSETQ come from the germline V gene. The CDR3 runs 11 residues. This CDR3 reads CASGGATEAFF. The DNA of the CDR3 is TGCGCCAGCGGGGGGGCCACTGAAGCTTTCTTT. The full variable domain, its missing parts supplied by reference TRBV5-1 and TRBJ1-1, is KAGVTQTPRYLIKTRGQQVTLSCSPISGHRSVSWYQQTPGQGLQFLFEYFSETQRNKGNFPGRFSGRQFSNSRSEMNVSTLELGDSALYLCASGGATEAFFGQGTRLTVV.

The V gene is TRBV7-2, the J gene TRBJ1-5; D is ambiguous. In germline, CDR1 is SGHTA, CDR2 FQGNSA. V was cut by 5 bases and J by 6 bases, with 14 bases left in between. This CDR3 has 14 residues. In DNA form, the CDR3 reads TGTGCCAGCAGCCCGTGGACGGATGGTCAGCCCCAGCATTTT. It translates to CASSPWTDGQPQHF.

Many counts were recorded for this clonotype. This sequence joins TRBV7-2 and TRBJ2-7; 8 positions agree with TRBD2. V gave up 6 bases and J gave up 1 base; unmatched junction bases: 17. Germline V gene data show CDR1 as SGHTA and CDR2 as FQGNSA. The CDR3 is 18 amino acids. For the CDR3, the DNA is TGTGCCAGCAGTGCAGGGGCTCAGCGGGGGTATTCTTCCTACGAGCAGTACTTC. Translating it yields CASSAGAQRGYSSYEQYF.

The chain links TRBV7-3 to TRBJ2-1, with TRBD2 matching over 10 bases. The CDR3 runs to 15 residues. V was clipped by 6 bases and J by 2 bases; unmatched bases: 4. The germline V gene encodes CDR1 SGHTA and CDR2 FQGTGA. Here the CDR3 reads CASSTSGTAYNEQFF. CDR3 in DNA: TGTGCCAGCAGTACTAGCGGGACCGCCTACAATGAGCAGTTCTTC.

This clonotype was seen a handful of times. A much larger clone lies one base from this, so it may be a read error. The chain uses TRBV20-1 and TRBJ2-7; the D gene is possibly TRBD1 (6 bases). The V end was cut by 0 bases, the J end by 7 bases, with 22 bases between. The length of the CDR3 is 16 residues. CDR1 and CDR2 from the germline V gene are DFQATT and SNEGSKA (reference sequence). CDR3 loop: CSARDLSGATYNEQYF. The CDR3, as DNA: TGCAGTGCTAGAGATCTTTCAGGGGCCACCTACAATGAGCAGTACTTC.

This clonotype has a single count. This chain links TRBV7-2 with TRBJ2-1; 14 bases align to TRBD2. Germline V gene sequence: CDR1 SGHTA, CDR2 FQGNSA. The V segment lost 0 bases and the J segment 2 bases; nucleotides outside the gene matches: 3. The CDR3 totals 18 residues. The DNA for the CDR3 is TGTGCCAGCAGCTTAGCGGGACTAGCGGGGGACCCCTACAATGAGCAGTTCTTC. Residues: CASSLAGLAGDPYNEQFF.